The clone carrying this TCR beta chain has a handful of counts. This record comes from a study of blood T cell repertoires in COVID-19. Study context: There were acute and convalescent COVID-19 samples, and they came from the United States, Italy and Spain.

Germline CDR1 LGHDT, CDR2 YNNKEL (reference sequence). V lost 0 bases to trimming and J lost 2 bases, with 9 bases between them. The CDR3 is 15 residues long. Donors were grouped by their self-reported clinical history. Recovered Cohort 3 donors showed two negative PCRs, clearance, or symptom resolution. Data came from immunoSEQ multiplex PCR; TCRdb stores just in-frame clones and leaves some out. The sample lists some 140,000 clones; roughly 80% were seen once. This sequence originates from a man aged 30 to 45 who had recovered from COVID-19. J is TRBJ2-3 and V is TRBV3-1 (or the pseudogene TRBV3-2), with TRBD1 as a possible D gene (6 bases). The sequenced sample consisted of PBMCs or T cells enriched from blood (not recorded which). CDR3: CASSQDRGSTDTQYF. The CDR3 DNA follows: TGTGCCAGCAGCCAAGACAGGGGTTCCACAGATACGCAGTATTTT.